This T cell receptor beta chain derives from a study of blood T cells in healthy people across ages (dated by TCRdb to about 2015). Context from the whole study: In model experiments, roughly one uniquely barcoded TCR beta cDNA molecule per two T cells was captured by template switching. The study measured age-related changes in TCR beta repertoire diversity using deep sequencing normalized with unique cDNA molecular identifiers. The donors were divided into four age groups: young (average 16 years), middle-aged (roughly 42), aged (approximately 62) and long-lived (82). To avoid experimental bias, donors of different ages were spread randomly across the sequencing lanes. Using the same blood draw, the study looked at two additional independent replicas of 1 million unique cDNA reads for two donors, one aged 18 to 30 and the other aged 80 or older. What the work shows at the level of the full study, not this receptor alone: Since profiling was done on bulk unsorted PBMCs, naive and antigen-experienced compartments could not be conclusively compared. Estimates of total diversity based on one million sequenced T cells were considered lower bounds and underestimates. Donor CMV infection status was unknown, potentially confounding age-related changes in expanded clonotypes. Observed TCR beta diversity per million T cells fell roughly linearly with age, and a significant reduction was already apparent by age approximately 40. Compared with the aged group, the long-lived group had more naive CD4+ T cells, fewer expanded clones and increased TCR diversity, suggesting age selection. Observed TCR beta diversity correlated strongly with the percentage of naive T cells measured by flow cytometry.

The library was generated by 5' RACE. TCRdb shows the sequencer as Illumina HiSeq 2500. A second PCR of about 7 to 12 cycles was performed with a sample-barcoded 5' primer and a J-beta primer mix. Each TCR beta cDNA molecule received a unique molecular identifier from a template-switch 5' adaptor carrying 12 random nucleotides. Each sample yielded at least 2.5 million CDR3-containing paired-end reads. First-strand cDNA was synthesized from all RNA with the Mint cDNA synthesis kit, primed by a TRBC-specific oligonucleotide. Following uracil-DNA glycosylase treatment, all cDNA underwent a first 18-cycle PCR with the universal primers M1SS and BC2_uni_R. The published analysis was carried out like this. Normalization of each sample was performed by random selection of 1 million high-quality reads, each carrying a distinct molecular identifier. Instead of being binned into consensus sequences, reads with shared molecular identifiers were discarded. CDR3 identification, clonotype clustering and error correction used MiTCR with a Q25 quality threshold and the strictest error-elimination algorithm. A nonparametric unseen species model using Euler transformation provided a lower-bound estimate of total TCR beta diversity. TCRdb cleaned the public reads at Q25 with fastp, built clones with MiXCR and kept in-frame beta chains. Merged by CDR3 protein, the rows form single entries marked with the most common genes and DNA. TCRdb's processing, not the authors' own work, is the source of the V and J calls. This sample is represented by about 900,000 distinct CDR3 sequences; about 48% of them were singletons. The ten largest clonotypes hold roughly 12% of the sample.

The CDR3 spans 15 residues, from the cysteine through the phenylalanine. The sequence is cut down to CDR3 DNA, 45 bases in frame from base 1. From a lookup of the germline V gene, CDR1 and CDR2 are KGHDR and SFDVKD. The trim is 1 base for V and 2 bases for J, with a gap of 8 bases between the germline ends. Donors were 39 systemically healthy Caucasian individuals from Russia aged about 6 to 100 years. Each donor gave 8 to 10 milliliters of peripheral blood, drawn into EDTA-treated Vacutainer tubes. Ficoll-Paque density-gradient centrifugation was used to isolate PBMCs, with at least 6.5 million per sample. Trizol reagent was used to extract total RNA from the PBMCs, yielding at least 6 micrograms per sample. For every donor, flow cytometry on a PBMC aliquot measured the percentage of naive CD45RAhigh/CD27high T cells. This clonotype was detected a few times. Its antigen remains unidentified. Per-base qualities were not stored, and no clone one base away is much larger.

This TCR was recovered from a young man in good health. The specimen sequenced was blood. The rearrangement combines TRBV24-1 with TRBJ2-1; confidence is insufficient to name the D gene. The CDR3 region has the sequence CATSDFGRAYNEQFF. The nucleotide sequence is TGTGCCACCAGTGATTTTGGGCGAGCCTACAATGAGCAGTTCTTC.